The rows below give T cell receptor beta chains drawn from one sample of a study of long-term antiretroviral therapy in people with HIV. Libraries were prepared by immunoSEQ multiplex PCR; TCRdb keeps only in-frame clonotypes and omits some of them. The table lists roughly 16,000 clones, roughly 73% of them singletons. The source material was unsorted PBMCs, sampled around 2.1 years before starting antiretroviral therapy. The receptor source for this set is a young man with HIV. Each CDR3 is given with its conserved first and last residue. D genes are given only for firm matches. A clone size is listed for some rows: how often the clone was seen (once, few, many), or a class if it is expanded.

clone_size: .
j_call: TRBJ2-3
v_call: TRBV15
d_call: TRBD2
cdr3_aa: CATSRDLVAGGTDTQYF
cdr3_nt: TGTGCCACCAGCAGAGATCTGGTAGCGGGCGGGACAGATACGCAGTATTTT

clone_size: .
j_call: TRBJ2-2
v_call: TRBV5-6
d_call: .
cdr3_aa: CASSLAGEAGELFF
cdr3_nt: TGTGCCAGCAGCTTGGCGGGGGAAGCCGGGGAGCTGTTTTTT

clone_size: few
j_call: TRBJ1-2
v_call: TRBV7-9
d_call: TRBD1
cdr3_aa: CASSLLLTAGQGSGYTF
cdr3_nt: TGTGCCAGCAGCTTACTCTTAACGGCGGGACAGGGATCGGGCTACACCTTC

clone_size: once
j_call: TRBJ2-7
v_call: TRBV29-1
d_call: .
cdr3_aa: CSVTAQPGYEQYF
cdr3_nt: TGCAGCGTTACGGCCCAACCTGGGTACGAGCAGTACTTC

clone_size: .
j_call: TRBJ2-5
v_call: TRBV20-1
d_call: .
cdr3_aa: CSASQETQYF
cdr3_nt: TGCAGTGCCAGTCAAGAGACCCAGTACTTC

clone_size: .
j_call: TRBJ2-3
v_call: TRBV5-1
d_call: .
cdr3_aa: CASSLREYTDTQYF
cdr3_nt: TGCGCCAGCAGCTTGAGAGAATACACAGATACGCAGTATTTT

clone_size: .
j_call: TRBJ2-7
v_call: TRBV6-6
d_call: .
cdr3_aa: CASSPAPNYEQYF
cdr3_nt: TGTGCCAGCAGTCCGGCCCCTAACTACGAGCAGTACTTC

clone_size: medium-sized
j_call: TRBJ2-7
v_call: TRBV4-3
d_call: .
cdr3_aa: CASSQNPGTSYEQYF
cdr3_nt: TGCGCCAGCAGCCAAAACCCCGGGACAAGCTACGAGCAGTACTTC

clone_size: few
j_call: TRBJ2-4
v_call: TRBV5-1
d_call: .
cdr3_aa: CASSLSSLAKNIQYF
cdr3_nt: TGCGCCAGCAGCTTATCTTCTCTAGCCAAAAACATTCAGTACTTC

clone_size: .
j_call: TRBJ2-7
v_call: TRBV11-2
d_call: .
cdr3_aa: CASSPGPEQYF
cdr3_nt: TGTGCCAGCAGCCCGGGGCCCGAGCAGTACTTC

clone_size: .
j_call: TRBJ1-5
v_call: TRBV19
d_call: TRBD1
cdr3_aa: CATQTRDRENQPQHF
cdr3_nt: TGTGCCACCCAAACCCGGGACAGGGAAAATCAGCCCCAGCATTTT

clone_size: .
j_call: TRBJ2-3
v_call: TRBV7-3
d_call: .
cdr3_aa: CASSLQQYSTDTQYF
cdr3_nt: TGTGCCAGCAGCTTACAACAGTATAGCACAGATACGCAGTATTTT

clone_size: few
j_call: TRBJ2-7
v_call: TRBV4-3
d_call: .
cdr3_aa: CASSQGTTYEQYF
cdr3_nt: TGCGCCAGCAGCCAAGGAACAACCTACGAGCAGTACTTC

clone_size: .
j_call: TRBJ2-2
v_call: TRBV5-8
d_call: .
cdr3_aa: CASSLARGKAGELFF
cdr3_nt: TGTGCCAGCAGCTTGGCAAGGGGTAAAGCCGGGGAGCTGTTTTTT

clone_size: few
j_call: TRBJ2-7
v_call: TRBV14
d_call: .
cdr3_aa: CASSQVHGNGEQYF
cdr3_nt: TGTGCCAGCAGCCAAGTCCACGGGAACGGCGAGCAGTACTTC

clone_size: .
j_call: TRBJ2-1
v_call: TRBV6-5
d_call: .
cdr3_aa: CASSYGDEQFF
cdr3_nt: TGTGCCAGCAGTTACGGAGATGAGCAGTTCTTC

clone_size: .
j_call: TRBJ2-2
v_call: TRBV9
d_call: TRBD2
cdr3_aa: CASSVAGGQTGELFF
cdr3_nt: TGTGCCAGCAGCGTCGCGGGGGGGCAAACCGGGGAGCTGTTTTTT

clone_size: few
j_call: TRBJ1-1
v_call: TRBV19
d_call: .
cdr3_aa: CASSIWGGVTEAFF
cdr3_nt: TGTGCCAGTAGTATATGGGGAGGGGTGACTGAAGCTTTCTTT

clone_size: .
j_call: TRBJ1-2
v_call: TRBV6-1
d_call: .
cdr3_aa: CASRGIGLDYGYTF
cdr3_nt: TGTGCCAGCAGGGGAATAGGGTTGGACTATGGCTACACCTTC